The rows below give T cell receptor beta chains drawn from one sample of a study of OX40 agonist ivuxolimab in advanced cancers. The table came from immunoSEQ multiplex PCR; TCRdb's copy has only in-frame clones and leaves some out. The profile covers around 89,000 clones, with under 95% appearing a single time and 0.6% to 0.75% taken by the ten largest. The sample here was CD4+ or CD8+ T cells sorted from blood, taken in a trial of the OX40 agonist ivuxolimab. The source of these receptors is an adult with an advanced solid tumor such as melanoma, head and neck, liver or kidney cancer. Both conserved end residues are part of each CDR3. The order of the fields is D gene, J gene, clone size, V gene, CDR3 protein, CDR3 DNA. A D gene is named only where the DNA matches it firmly. Clone size is shown for a subset of rows, as once, few, many or a class of expanded clone.

d_call: .; j_call: TRBJ2-3; clone_size: .; v_call: TRBV5-1; cdr3_aa: CASSLVPTDTQYF; cdr3_nt: TGCGCCAGCAGCTTGGTACCCACAGATACGCAGTATTTT
d_call: .; j_call: TRBJ1-3; clone_size: .; v_call: TRBV27; cdr3_aa: CASSLTGGFGNTIYF; cdr3_nt: TGTGCCAGCAGTCTTACCGGCGGCTTTGGAAACACCATATATTTT
d_call: .; j_call: TRBJ1-5; clone_size: .; v_call: TRBV6-5; cdr3_aa: CASSHREDQPQHF; cdr3_nt: TGTGCCAGCAGTCACAGGGAAGATCAGCCCCAGCATTTT
d_call: TRBD1; j_call: TRBJ1-4; clone_size: .; v_call: TRBV19; cdr3_aa: CASSIKQGRLNEKLFF; cdr3_nt: TGTGCCAGTAGTATAAAACAGGGGCGATTAAATGAAAAACTGTTTTTT
d_call: .; j_call: TRBJ1-5; clone_size: once; v_call: TRBV29-1; cdr3_aa: CSVVSGADRNQPQHF; cdr3_nt: TGCAGCGTTGTATCTGGGGCGGATCGCAATCAGCCCCAGCATTTT
d_call: .; j_call: TRBJ2-7; clone_size: .; v_call: TRBV18; cdr3_aa: CASSWDGSYEQYF; cdr3_nt: TGTGCCAGCTCATGGGACGGATCCTACGAGCAGTACTTC
d_call: .; j_call: TRBJ1-5; clone_size: .; v_call: TRBV4-3; cdr3_aa: CASSQDTLGLPQHF; cdr3_nt: TGCGCCAGCAGCCAAGATACATTGGGGCTTCCCCAGCATTTT
d_call: .; j_call: TRBJ2-5; clone_size: .; v_call: TRBV28; cdr3_aa: CASMDYSRETQYF; cdr3_nt: TGTGCCAGTATGGACTATTCCCGGGAGACCCAGTACTTC
d_call: .; j_call: TRBJ2-7; clone_size: .; v_call: TRBV30; cdr3_aa: CAWIANSYEQYF; cdr3_nt: TGTGCCTGGATTGCAAATTCCTACGAGCAGTACTTC
d_call: TRBD1; j_call: TRBJ1-1; clone_size: .; v_call: TRBV10-1; cdr3_aa: CASLDRDSRDTEAFF; cdr3_nt: TGCGCCAGCCTAGACCGGGACAGCAGGGACACTGAAGCTTTCTTT
d_call: .; j_call: TRBJ2-6; clone_size: .; v_call: TRBV5-6; cdr3_aa: CASSGTGANVLTF; cdr3_nt: TGTGCCAGCAGCGGGACTGGGGCCAACGTCCTGACTTTC
d_call: TRBD1; j_call: TRBJ1-1; clone_size: .; v_call: TRBV15; cdr3_aa: CATSDRDRGFFTEAFF; cdr3_nt: TGTGCCACCAGCGACCGGGACAGGGGGTTCTTCACTGAAGCTTTCTTT
d_call: .; j_call: TRBJ1-5; clone_size: .; v_call: TRBV5-8; cdr3_aa: CASSLDPAQPQHF; cdr3_nt: TGTGCCAGCAGCTTGGACCCCGCTCAGCCCCAGCATTTT
d_call: .; j_call: TRBJ2-5; clone_size: .; v_call: TRBV5-6; cdr3_aa: CASSPRGLLETQYF; cdr3_nt: TGTGCCAGCAGCCCCAGGGGACTCCTGGAGACCCAGTACTTC
d_call: TRBD1; j_call: TRBJ2-3; clone_size: .; v_call: TRBV19; cdr3_aa: CASSITGTGNYADTQYF; cdr3_nt: TGTGCCAGTAGTATTACCGGGACAGGGAACTACGCAGATACGCAGTATTTT
d_call: .; j_call: TRBJ1-3; clone_size: .; v_call: TRBV6-1; cdr3_aa: CASSEFSSNTIYF; cdr3_nt: TGTGCCAGCAGTGAATTCTCCTCTAACACCATATATTTT
d_call: TRBD1; j_call: TRBJ1-1; clone_size: .; v_call: TRBV10-3; cdr3_aa: CAISGIGTAEAFF; cdr3_nt: TGTGCCATCAGTGGGATAGGGACAGCTGAAGCTTTCTTT
d_call: TRBD2; j_call: TRBJ2-1; clone_size: .; v_call: TRBV10-3; cdr3_aa: CAISESGSGSPYEQFF; cdr3_nt: TGTGCCATCAGTGAGTCCGGAAGCGGGAGTCCTTATGAGCAGTTCTTC
d_call: TRBD1; j_call: TRBJ1-4; clone_size: once; v_call: TRBV10-2; cdr3_aa: CASRGQINEKLFF; cdr3_nt: TGCGCCAGCCGGGGACAGATTAATGAAAAACTGTTTTTT
d_call: TRBD1; j_call: TRBJ1-6; clone_size: .; v_call: TRBV5-4; cdr3_aa: CASSLRTGESPLHF; cdr3_nt: TGTGCCAGCAGCTTGAGAACAGGGGAGTCACCCCTCCACTTT
d_call: TRBD2; j_call: TRBJ2-1; clone_size: .; v_call: TRBV30; cdr3_aa: CAWSLLAGPYNEQFF; cdr3_nt: TGTGCCTGGAGTCTCCTAGCGGGCCCTTACAATGAGCAGTTCTTC
d_call: .; j_call: TRBJ1-3; clone_size: once; v_call: TRBV18; cdr3_aa: CASSLTSQGGNTIYF; cdr3_nt: TGTGCCAGCTCACTAACCTCTCAGGGTGGAAACACCATATATTTT
d_call: .; j_call: TRBJ2-3; clone_size: .; v_call: TRBV19; cdr3_aa: CASRIQGGSTDTQYF; cdr3_nt: TGTGCCAGTAGAATACAGGGGGGGAGCACAGATACGCAGTATTTT
d_call: .; j_call: TRBJ1-1; clone_size: .; v_call: TRBV11-2; cdr3_aa: CASSLARGNTEAFF; cdr3_nt: TGTGCCAGCAGCTTAGCCAGAGGGAACACTGAAGCTTTCTTT
d_call: .; j_call: TRBJ2-3; clone_size: .; v_call: TRBV7-2; cdr3_aa: CASSSQGQITDTQYF; cdr3_nt: TGTGCCAGCAGCTCTCAGGGGCAGATCACAGATACGCAGTATTTT
d_call: .; j_call: TRBJ1-5; clone_size: .; v_call: TRBV28; cdr3_aa: CASSYKGSGPQHF; cdr3_nt: TGTGCCAGCAGTTATAAAGGGTCCGGGCCCCAGCATTTT
d_call: .; j_call: TRBJ2-3; clone_size: .; v_call: TRBV21-1; cdr3_aa: CASSKGQGGSTDTQYF; cdr3_nt: TGTGCCAGCAGCAAAGGACAGGGCGGGAGCACAGATACGCAGTATTTT
d_call: .; j_call: TRBJ1-2; clone_size: .; v_call: TRBV5-6; cdr3_aa: CASSPAGRNYGYTF; cdr3_nt: TGTGCCAGCAGCCCGGCGGGGCGCAACTATGGCTACACCTTC
d_call: TRBD1; j_call: TRBJ2-3; clone_size: .; v_call: TRBV6-6; cdr3_aa: CASSSTSGQTSDTQYF; cdr3_nt: TGTGCCAGCAGTTCGACTTCGGGACAGACATCAGATACGCAGTATTTT
d_call: TRBD1; j_call: TRBJ1-2; clone_size: .; v_call: TRBV6-5; cdr3_aa: CASISAPGTGGGYTF; cdr3_nt: TGTGCCAGCATCTCCGCCCCGGGGACAGGAGGCGGCTACACCTTC
d_call: .; j_call: TRBJ1-3; clone_size: once; v_call: TRBV2; cdr3_aa: CASSEEAPRSGNTIYF; cdr3_nt: TGTGCCAGCAGTGAAGAGGCGCCGCGCTCTGGAAACACCATATATTTT
d_call: .; j_call: TRBJ2-2; clone_size: .; v_call: TRBV7-2; cdr3_aa: CASSSMQGSGELFF; cdr3_nt: TGTGCCAGCAGCTCAATGCAGGGATCCGGGGAGCTGTTTTTT
d_call: .; j_call: TRBJ2-7; clone_size: .; v_call: TRBV28; cdr3_aa: CASAPGGYYEQYF; cdr3_nt: TGTGCCAGCGCCCCCGGGGGATACTACGAGCAGTACTTC
d_call: .; j_call: TRBJ1-2; clone_size: .; v_call: TRBV6-6; cdr3_aa: CASSLEGLYGYTF; cdr3_nt: TGTGCCAGCAGTTTGGAAGGACTCTATGGCTACACCTTC
d_call: TRBD2; j_call: TRBJ2-5; clone_size: .; v_call: TRBV18; cdr3_aa: CASSAGLAGVGETQYF; cdr3_nt: TGTGCCAGCTCAGCGGGACTAGCGGGAGTAGGAGAGACCCAGTACTTC
d_call: TRBD1; j_call: TRBJ1-1; clone_size: .; v_call: TRBV11-2; cdr3_aa: CASSFTGGTSTEAFF; cdr3_nt: TGTGCCAGCAGCTTCACAGGGGGAACGAGCACTGAAGCTTTCTTT
d_call: .; j_call: TRBJ2-4; clone_size: .; v_call: TRBV14; cdr3_aa: CASSQPTGTVAKNIQYF; cdr3_nt: TGTGCCAGCAGCCAGCCCACAGGGACTGTAGCCAAAAACATTCAGTACTTC
d_call: TRBD1; j_call: TRBJ2-7; clone_size: .; v_call: TRBV7-6; cdr3_aa: CASSIHSGTGAYEQYF; cdr3_nt: TGTGCCAGCAGCATACACTCCGGGACAGGGGCCTACGAGCAGTACTTC
d_call: TRBD1; j_call: TRBJ2-2; clone_size: .; v_call: TRBV7-9; cdr3_aa: CASSLGRTGGSTGELFF; cdr3_nt: TGTGCCAGCAGCTTAGGCCGGACAGGGGGAAGCACCGGGGAGCTGTTTTTT
d_call: .; j_call: TRBJ1-1; clone_size: .; v_call: TRBV28; cdr3_aa: CASSTSNTEAFF; cdr3_nt: TGTGCCAGCAGTACCTCCAACACTGAAGCTTTCTTT
d_call: TRBD2; j_call: TRBJ2-7; clone_size: once; v_call: TRBV6-5; cdr3_aa: CASTNSGGYEQYF; cdr3_nt: TGTGCCAGCACCAATAGCGGGGGCTACGAGCAGTACTTC
d_call: .; j_call: TRBJ2-7; clone_size: .; v_call: TRBV5-1; cdr3_aa: CASSVPQGSGGEQYF; cdr3_nt: TGCGCCAGCAGCGTACCACAGGGGTCGGGGGGCGAGCAGTACTTC
d_call: .; j_call: TRBJ1-2; clone_size: .; v_call: TRBV7-8; cdr3_aa: CASSPGRFNYGYTF; cdr3_nt: TGTGCCAGCAGCCCCGGCCGATTTAACTATGGCTACACCTTC
d_call: TRBD2; j_call: TRBJ2-2; clone_size: .; v_call: TRBV19; cdr3_aa: CASSISDSGTPGELFF; cdr3_nt: TGTGCCAGTAGTATCTCCGATAGCGGGACCCCCGGGGAGCTGTTTTTT
d_call: TRBD2; j_call: TRBJ2-3; clone_size: .; v_call: TRBV7-8; cdr3_aa: CASSLSSGITDTQYF; cdr3_nt: TGTGCCAGCAGCTTATCTAGCGGGATTACAGATACGCAGTATTTT
d_call: TRBD2; j_call: TRBJ2-5; clone_size: .; v_call: TRBV5-1; cdr3_aa: CASSHGTSGGTGETQYF; cdr3_nt: TGCGCCAGCAGCCACGGGACTAGCGGGGGGACGGGAGAGACCCAGTACTTC
d_call: .; j_call: TRBJ2-1; clone_size: .; v_call: TRBV7-2; cdr3_aa: CASSFQGGDNEQFF; cdr3_nt: TGTGCCAGCAGCTTCCAGGGGGGAGACAATGAGCAGTTCTTC
d_call: .; j_call: TRBJ2-5; clone_size: .; v_call: TRBV30; cdr3_aa: CAWSRQVQETQYF; cdr3_nt: TGTGCCTGGAGTCGACAGGTCCAAGAGACCCAGTACTTC
d_call: TRBD1; j_call: TRBJ2-5; clone_size: .; v_call: TRBV18; cdr3_aa: CASSPRSGGTETQYF; cdr3_nt: TGTGCCAGCTCACCACGGTCAGGGGGAACGGAGACCCAGTACTTC
d_call: TRBD2; j_call: TRBJ2-7; clone_size: once; v_call: TRBV7-6; cdr3_aa: CASSLVGTSGPSSPDPPGEQYF; cdr3_nt: TGTGCCAGCAGCTTAGTAGGGACTAGCGGACCGAGCTCCCCGGACCCCCCCGGGGAGCAGTACTTC
d_call: .; j_call: TRBJ1-2; clone_size: .; v_call: TRBV18; cdr3_aa: CASSPIDPGAGANYGYTF; cdr3_nt: TGTGCCAGCTCACCAATCGACCCAGGGGCAGGAGCCAACTATGGCTACACCTTC
d_call: TRBD2; j_call: TRBJ2-3; clone_size: .; v_call: TRBV19; cdr3_aa: CASSMASGGALGFDTQYF; cdr3_nt: TGTGCCAGTAGTATGGCTAGCGGGGGGGCCTTAGGTTTTGATACGCAGTATTTT
d_call: TRBD2; j_call: TRBJ2-3; clone_size: .; v_call: TRBV7-2; cdr3_aa: CASSLALAGGPDTQYF; cdr3_nt: TGTGCCAGCAGCTTAGCACTAGCGGGAGGGCCAGATACGCAGTATTTT
d_call: TRBD1; j_call: TRBJ1-1; clone_size: .; v_call: TRBV2; cdr3_aa: CASSELGTGHTEAFF; cdr3_nt: TGTGCCAGCAGTGAATTGGGGACAGGACACACTGAAGCTTTCTTT
d_call: .; j_call: TRBJ1-1; clone_size: .; v_call: TRBV7-9; cdr3_aa: CASSLAGSYESEAFF; cdr3_nt: TGTGCCAGCAGCTTAGCAGGGAGTTACGAAAGTGAAGCTTTCTTT
d_call: .; j_call: TRBJ1-3; clone_size: .; v_call: TRBV28; cdr3_aa: CASRGSVSGNTIYF; cdr3_nt: TGTGCCAGCAGAGGATCTGTCTCTGGAAACACCATATATTTT
d_call: .; j_call: TRBJ1-5; clone_size: .; v_call: TRBV27; cdr3_aa: CASSLVPAGTQPQHF; cdr3_nt: TGTGCCAGCAGTTTAGTCCCTGCCGGGACTCAGCCCCAGCATTTT
d_call: TRBD1; j_call: TRBJ2-5; clone_size: .; v_call: TRBV27; cdr3_aa: CASKRTGQETQYF; cdr3_nt: TGTGCCAGCAAAAGGACAGGCCAAGAGACCCAGTACTTC